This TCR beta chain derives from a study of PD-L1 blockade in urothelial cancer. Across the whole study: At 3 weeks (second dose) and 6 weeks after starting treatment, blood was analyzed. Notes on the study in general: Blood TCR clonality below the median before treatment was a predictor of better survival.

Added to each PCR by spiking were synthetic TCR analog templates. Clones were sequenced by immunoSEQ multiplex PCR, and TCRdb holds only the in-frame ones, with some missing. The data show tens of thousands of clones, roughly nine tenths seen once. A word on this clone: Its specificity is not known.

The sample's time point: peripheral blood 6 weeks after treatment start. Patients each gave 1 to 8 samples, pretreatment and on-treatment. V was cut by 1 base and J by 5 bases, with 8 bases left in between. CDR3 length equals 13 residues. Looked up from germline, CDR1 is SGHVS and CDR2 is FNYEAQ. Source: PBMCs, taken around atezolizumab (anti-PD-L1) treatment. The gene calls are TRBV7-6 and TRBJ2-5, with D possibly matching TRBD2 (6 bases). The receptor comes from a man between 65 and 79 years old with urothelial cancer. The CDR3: CASSLGGGETQYF. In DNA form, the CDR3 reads TGTGCCAGCAGCTTAGGCGGAGGGGAGACCCAGTACTTC. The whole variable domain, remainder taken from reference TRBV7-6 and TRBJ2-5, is GAGVSQSPRYKVTKRGQDVALRCDPISGHVSLYWYRQALGQGPEFLTYFNYEAQQDKSGLPNDRFSAERPEGSISTLTIQRTEQRDSAMYRCASSLGGGETQYFGPGTRLLVL.